The 10 T cell receptor beta chains reported below all come from one sample, sequenced in a study of T-cell memory formation after mild COVID-19. MiXCR, applied by TCRdb to the 5' RACE reads, yields one record per CDR3 protein. The sample records about 240,000 distinct CDR3 sequences, 8% to 9.5% being singletons. Sample: PBMCs or a T cell subset sorted from them (not recorded which). The receptors were gathered from a man aged 18 to 29 who had mild COVID-19 (a few samples of this study predate the infection). Cell type and time point are not known.

This sequence joins TRBV7-3 and TRBJ1-1; D may be TRBD1 (5 bases). Trimming left V 5 bases short and J 8 bases short, with 15 bases between. CDR1 is SGHTA, CDR2 FQGTGA, per germline. The CDR3 loop spans 13 amino acids. CDR3: CASSHGTPREAFF. The CDR3 nucleotides are TGTGCCAGCAGCCACGGGACGCCGCGCGAAGCTTTCTTT.

This clonotype occurred a few times. This chain links TRBV20-1 with TRBJ2-7, with D hard to call. Germline V lookup: CDR1 DFQATT, CDR2 SNEGSKA (reference sequence). The CDR3 covers 14 residues. Trimming took off 5 bases at V and 0 bases at J, with 14 bases between the two ends. The CDR3 coding sequence is TGCAGTGCTGGGATCAGACAAGTCTCCTACGAGCAGTACTTC. It specifies CSAGIRQVSYEQYF.

The chain joins TRBV7-9 to TRBJ2-7; TRBD2 matches at 7 bases. V was pared by 4 bases and J by 2 bases, with 8 bases of the junction left unmatched. CDR3 length: 15 amino acids. CDR1 and CDR2 from the germline V gene are SEHNR and FQNEAQ (reference sequence). The CDR3 sequence is CASSSGGGHTYEQYF. The CDR3 DNA sequence: TGTGCCAGCAGCTCGGGCGGGGGTCATACCTACGAGCAGTACTTC. Full variable domain (outside the CDR3, taken from reference TRBV7-9 and TRBJ2-7): DTGVSQNPRHKITKRGQNVTFRCDPISEHNRLYWYRQTLGQGPEFLTYFQNEAQLEKSRLLSDRFSAERPKGSFSTLEIQRTEQGDSAMYLCASSSGGGHTYEQYFGPGTRLTVT.

This rearrangement joins TRBV5-4 to TRBJ2-3, with D tentatively TRBD1 (6 bases). This CDR3 contains 18 residues. Trimming removed 4 bases at V and 1 base at J, with 22 bases between. Germline V gives CDR1 SGHNT, CDR2 YYREEE (reference sequence). The CDR3 sequence: CASSAESQGLLGTDTQYF. The CDR3 DNA is TGTGCCAGCAGCGCCGAGTCACAGGGTCTGCTAGGCACAGATACGCAGTATTTT.

The rearrangement links TRBV4-3 to TRBJ2-7; D is unclear. Germline CDR1 and CDR2: LGHNA and YSLEER. V shed 4 bases and J shed 3 bases, with 13 bases lying between them. This CDR3 spans 14 amino acids. The CDR3 DNA follows: TGCGCCAGCAGCCTTACCTGGCAACACTACGAGCAGTACTTC. It translates to CASSLTWQHYEQYF.

This clonotype was seen only a few times. The rearrangement links TRBV2 to TRBJ2-1; 8 bases line up with TRBD1. Per the germline V gene, CDR1 is SNHLY and CDR2 is FYNNEI. V lost 7 bases to trimming and J lost 2 bases; unmatched junction nucleotides: 7. The CDR3 loop spans 15 amino acids. The CDR3 loop is CASTPDRVPYNEQFF. Written as DNA, the CDR3 is TGTGCCAGCACCCCGGACAGGGTCCCCTACAATGAGCAGTTCTTC.

V is TRBV19 and J is TRBJ1-2; D gene unclear. V was pared by 4 bases and J by 0 bases, with 12 bases between. Germline V lookup: CDR1 LNHDA, CDR2 SQIVND (reference sequence). This CDR3 has 15 amino acids. The CDR3 sequence: CASSTPSGANYGYTF. The CDR3 bases are TGTGCCAGTAGTACACCCAGTGGAGCTAACTATGGCTACACCTTC.

This clonotype was recorded at least ten times. J is TRBJ1-1 and V is TRBV6-6; no clear D. This CDR3 comprises 14 residues. Germline V gene sequence: CDR1 MNHNY, CDR2 SVGAGI (reference sequence). The V gene lost 2 bases and the J gene lost 4 bases, with 11 bases spanning the gap. The CDR3 region has the DNA TGTGCCAGCAGTTACGCGGTAGCGGGCACTGAAGCTTTCTTT. Amino acid sequence: CASSYAVAGTEAFF.

V gene TRBV12-3 or TRBV12-4 combines with J gene TRBJ1-5; weak D call: TRBD1 (5 bases). Trimming took off 6 bases at V and 5 bases at J, with 8 bases between the two ends. The length of the CDR3 is 12 residues. The CDR3 nucleotides read TGTGCCAGCAGGATGGGGGATCAGCCCCAGCATTTT. Translating it yields CASRMGDQPQHF.

This clonotype was detected only a few times. V and J are TRBV4-3 and TRBJ2-3; D remains unclear. Trimming shortened V by 1 base and J by 6 bases, and 8 bases separated the two germline ends. CDR3 length: 13 amino acids. Germline V CDR1 and CDR2: LGHNA, YSLEER. This chain's CDR3 is CASSQGVGDTQYF. CDR3 bases: TGCGCCAGCAGCCAAGGGGTTGGGGATACGCAGTATTTT.